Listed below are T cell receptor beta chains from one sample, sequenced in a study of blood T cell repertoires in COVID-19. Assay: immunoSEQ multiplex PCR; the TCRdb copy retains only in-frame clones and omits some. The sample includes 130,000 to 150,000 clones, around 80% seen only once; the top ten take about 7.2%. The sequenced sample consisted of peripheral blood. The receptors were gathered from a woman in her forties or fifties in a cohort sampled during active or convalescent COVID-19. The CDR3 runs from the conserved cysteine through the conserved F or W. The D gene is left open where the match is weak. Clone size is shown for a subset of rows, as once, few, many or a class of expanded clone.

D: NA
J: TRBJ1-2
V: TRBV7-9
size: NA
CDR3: CASSLQQGGYTF
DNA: TGTGCCAGCAGCCTACAGCAGGGCGGCTACACCTTC

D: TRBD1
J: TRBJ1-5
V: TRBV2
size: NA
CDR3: CASSAQGASNQPQHF
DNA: TGTGCCAGCAGTGCCCAGGGGGCGAGCAATCAGCCCCAGCATTTT

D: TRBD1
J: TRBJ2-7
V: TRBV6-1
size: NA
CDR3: CASSEPGQGPEQYF
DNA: TGTGCCAGCAGTGAGCCGGGACAGGGGCCCGAGCAGTACTTC

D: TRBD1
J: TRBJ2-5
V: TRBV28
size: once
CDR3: CASSLYTGGRGYQETQYF
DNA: TGTGCCAGCAGTTTATATACAGGGGGCCGGGGGTACCAAGAGACCCAGTACTTC

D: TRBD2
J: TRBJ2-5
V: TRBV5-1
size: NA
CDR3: CASRDPGGWETQYF
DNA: TGCGCCAGCAGGGACCCGGGAGGTTGGGAGACCCAGTACTTC

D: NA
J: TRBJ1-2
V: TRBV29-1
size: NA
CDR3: CSVEDRDYGYTF
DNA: TGCAGCGTTGAAGATCGAGATTATGGCTACACCTTC

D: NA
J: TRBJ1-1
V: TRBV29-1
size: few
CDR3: CSARQLNTEAFF
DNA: TGCAGCGCGAGACAGCTGAACACTGAAGCTTTCTTT

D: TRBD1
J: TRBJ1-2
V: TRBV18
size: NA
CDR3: CASWDQTGGRGYTF
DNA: TGTGCCAGCTGGGACCAGACAGGGGGCAGGGGCTACACCTTC

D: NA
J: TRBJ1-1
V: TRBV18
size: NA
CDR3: CASSEFQGTANTEAFF
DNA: TGTGCCAGCTCCGAATTTCAGGGGACGGCGAACACTGAAGCTTTCTTT

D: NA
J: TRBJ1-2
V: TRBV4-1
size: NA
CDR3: CASSQTSVGGANNYGYTF
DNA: TGCGCCAGCAGCCAAACCTCGGTCGGGGGGGCCAATAACTATGGCTACACCTTC

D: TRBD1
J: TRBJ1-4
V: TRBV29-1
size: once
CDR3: CSVDLGQGLSSEKLFF
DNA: TGCAGCGTTGACCTAGGACAGGGTTTGTCGTCTGAAAAACTGTTTTTT

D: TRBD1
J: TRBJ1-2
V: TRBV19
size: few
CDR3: CASSMVGQGSGYTF
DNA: TGTGCCAGTAGTATGGTCGGACAGGGAAGTGGCTACACCTTC

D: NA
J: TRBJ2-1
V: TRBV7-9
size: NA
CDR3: CASSPFNEQFF
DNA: TGTGCCAGCAGCCCCTTCAATGAGCAGTTCTTC

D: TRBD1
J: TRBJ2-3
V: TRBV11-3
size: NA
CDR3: CASSPRTGGIHTQYF
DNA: TGTGCCAGCAGCCCGCGGACAGGGGGGATACATACGCAGTATTTT

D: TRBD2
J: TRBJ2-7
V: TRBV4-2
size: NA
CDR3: CASSQELAGGSYEQYF
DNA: TGTGCCAGCAGCCAAGAGCTAGCGGGGGGTTCCTACGAGCAGTACTTC

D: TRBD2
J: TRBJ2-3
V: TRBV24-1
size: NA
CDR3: CATSDPSLAGDTQYF
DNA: TGTGCCACCAGTGATCCATCACTAGCGGGGGATACGCAGTATTTT

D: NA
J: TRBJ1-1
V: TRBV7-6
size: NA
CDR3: CASSLIRGDTEAFF
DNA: TGTGCCAGCAGCTTAATTCGGGGGGACACTGAAGCTTTCTTT

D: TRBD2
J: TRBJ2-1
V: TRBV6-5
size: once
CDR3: CASSSSGGPNNEQFF
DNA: TGTGCCAGCAGTAGTAGCGGGGGGCCCAACAATGAGCAGTTCTTC

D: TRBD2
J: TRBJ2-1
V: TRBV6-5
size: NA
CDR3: CASTFSGGAGQFF
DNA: TGTGCCAGCACCTTTAGCGGGGGGGCCGGGCAGTTCTTC

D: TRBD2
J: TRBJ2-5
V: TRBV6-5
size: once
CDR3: CASSYSTAGGQETQYF
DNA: TGTGCCAGCAGTTACTCGACAGCGGGGGGCCAAGAGACCCAGTACTTC

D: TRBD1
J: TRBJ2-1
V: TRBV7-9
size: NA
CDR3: CASSSDRSTYNEQFF
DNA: TGTGCCAGCAGTTCGGACAGGAGTACCTACAATGAGCAGTTCTTC

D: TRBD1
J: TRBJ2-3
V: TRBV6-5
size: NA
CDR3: CASVPTGRDSDTQYF
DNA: TGTGCCAGCGTTCCTACGGGCAGGGACAGCGATACGCAGTATTTT

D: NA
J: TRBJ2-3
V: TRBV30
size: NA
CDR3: CAWSVSGRATDTQYF
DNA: TGTGCCTGGAGTGTATCCGGCAGGGCCACAGATACGCAGTATTTT

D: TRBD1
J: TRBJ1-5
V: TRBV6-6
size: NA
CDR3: CASSIRQGTNQPQHF
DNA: TGTGCCAGCAGTATCAGACAGGGGACAAATCAGCCCCAGCATTTT

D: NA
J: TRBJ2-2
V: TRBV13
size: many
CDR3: CASSLGQMNTGELFF
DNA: TGTGCCAGCAGCTTAGGACAGATGAACACCGGGGAGCTGTTTTTT

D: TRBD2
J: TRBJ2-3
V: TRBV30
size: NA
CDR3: CAVGLAGSDTQYF
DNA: TGTGCCGTGGGGCTAGCGGGGTCGGATACGCAGTATTTT

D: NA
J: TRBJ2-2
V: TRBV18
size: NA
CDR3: CASSPRRDTGELFF
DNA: TGTGCCAGCTCTCCACGCCGGGACACCGGGGAGCTGTTTTTT

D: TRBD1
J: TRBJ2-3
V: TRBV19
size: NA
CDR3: CASSQTGSDTQYF
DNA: TGTGCCAGTAGTCAGACAGGGTCAGATACGCAGTATTTT

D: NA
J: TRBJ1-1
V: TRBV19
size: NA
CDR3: CASSMLDRNTEAFF
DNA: TGTGCCAGTAGTATGTTGGACAGGAACACTGAAGCTTTCTTT

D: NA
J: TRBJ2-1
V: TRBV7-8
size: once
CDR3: CASSPQPGVNYNEQFF
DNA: TGTGCCAGCAGCCCCCAGCCAGGGGTTAACTACAATGAGCAGTTCTTC

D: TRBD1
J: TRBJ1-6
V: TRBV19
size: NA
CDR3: CASRAGTANSPLHF
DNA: TGTGCCAGTAGGGCCGGGACAGCTAATTCACCCCTCCACTTT

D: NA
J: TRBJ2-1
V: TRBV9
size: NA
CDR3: CASSVATGLSDEQFF
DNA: TGTGCCAGCAGCGTAGCTACGGGGTTGAGCGATGAGCAGTTCTTC

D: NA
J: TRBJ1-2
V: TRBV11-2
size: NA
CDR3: CASSLENQGYYGYTF
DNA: TGTGCCAGCAGCTTAGAGAACCAGGGCTACTATGGCTACACCTTC

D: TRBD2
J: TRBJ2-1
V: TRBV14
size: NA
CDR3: CASSQEGGLAGRYYNEQFF
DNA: TGTGCCAGCAGCCAAGAGGGGGGCCTAGCGGGGAGATACTACAATGAGCAGTTCTTC

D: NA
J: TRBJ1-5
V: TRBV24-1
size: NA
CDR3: CATSDLKAGRGQVGIQPQHF
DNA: TGTGCCACCAGTGATTTAAAAGCGGGGAGGGGTCAGGTAGGGATTCAGCCCCAGCATTTT

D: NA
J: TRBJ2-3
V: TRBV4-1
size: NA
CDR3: CASSQAFTADTQYF
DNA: TGCGCCAGCAGCCAAGCCTTTACGGCAGATACGCAGTATTTT

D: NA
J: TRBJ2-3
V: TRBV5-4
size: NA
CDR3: CASSLAADTQYF
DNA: TGTGCCAGCAGCTTGGCCGCAGATACGCAGTATTTT

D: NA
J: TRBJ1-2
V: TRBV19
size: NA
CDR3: CASSIAGGRGLDYGYTF
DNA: TGTGCCAGTAGTATTGCTGGGGGCAGGGGATTAGACTATGGCTACACCTTC

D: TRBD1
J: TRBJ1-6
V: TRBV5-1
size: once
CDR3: CASSLAGQGNSSPLHF
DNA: TGCGCCAGCAGCTTGGCGGGACAGGGTAACTCTTCACCCCTCCACTTT

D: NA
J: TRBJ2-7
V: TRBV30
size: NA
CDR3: CAWSQGGDYEQYF
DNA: TGTGCCTGGAGTCAAGGGGGTGACTACGAGCAGTACTTC

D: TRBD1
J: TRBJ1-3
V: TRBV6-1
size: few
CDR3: CASSEGQVPGNTIYF
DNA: TGTGCCAGCAGTGAGGGACAGGTCCCTGGAAACACCATATATTTT

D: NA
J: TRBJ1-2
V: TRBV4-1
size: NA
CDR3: CASSQDLGQAIYGYTF
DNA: TGCGCCAGCAGCCAAGATTTGGGCCAGGCGATCTATGGCTACACCTTC

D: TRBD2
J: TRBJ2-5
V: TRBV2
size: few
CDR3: CASSESLAGVKTQYF
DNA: TGTGCCAGCAGTGAATCCCTAGCGGGGGTAAAGACCCAGTACTTC

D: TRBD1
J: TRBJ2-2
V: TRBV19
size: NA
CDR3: CASSTRTGGADGELFF
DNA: TGTGCCAGTAGTACCCGGACAGGGGGCGCGGACGGGGAGCTGTTTTTT

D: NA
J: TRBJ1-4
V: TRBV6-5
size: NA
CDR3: CASLKQLNEKLFF
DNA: TGTGCCAGCCTTAAACAGCTGAATGAAAAACTGTTTTTT

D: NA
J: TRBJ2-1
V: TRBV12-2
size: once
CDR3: CASRQKGTDNEQFF
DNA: TGTGCAAGTCGCCAAAAGGGGACAGACAATGAGCAGTTCTTC

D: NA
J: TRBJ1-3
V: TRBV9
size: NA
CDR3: CASSTQGNTIYF
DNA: TGTGCCAGCAGCACACAGGGAAACACCATATATTTT

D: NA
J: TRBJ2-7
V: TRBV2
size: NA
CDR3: CASRAEGQSYEQYF
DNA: TGTGCCAGCAGGGCCGAAGGACAGTCCTACGAGCAGTACTTC

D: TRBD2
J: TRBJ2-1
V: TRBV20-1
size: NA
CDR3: CSASVLADYNEQFF
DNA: TGCAGTGCTAGTGTCCTAGCGGATTACAATGAGCAGTTCTTC

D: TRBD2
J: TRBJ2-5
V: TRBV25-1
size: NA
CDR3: CASSPLAGGVQETQYF
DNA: TGTGCCAGCAGCCCTCTAGCGGGGGGTGTGCAGGAGACCCAGTACTTC